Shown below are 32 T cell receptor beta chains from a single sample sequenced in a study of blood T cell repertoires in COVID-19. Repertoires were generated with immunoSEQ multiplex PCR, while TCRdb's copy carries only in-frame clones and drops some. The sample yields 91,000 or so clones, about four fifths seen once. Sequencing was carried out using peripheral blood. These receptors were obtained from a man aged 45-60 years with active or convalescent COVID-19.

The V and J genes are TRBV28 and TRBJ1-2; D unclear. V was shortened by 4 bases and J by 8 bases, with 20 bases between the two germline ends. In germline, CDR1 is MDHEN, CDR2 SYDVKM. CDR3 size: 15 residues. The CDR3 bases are TGTGCCAGCAGTTCAGGACTAGGGTCGGACCCAGGCTACACCTTC. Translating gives CASSSGLGSDPGYTF.

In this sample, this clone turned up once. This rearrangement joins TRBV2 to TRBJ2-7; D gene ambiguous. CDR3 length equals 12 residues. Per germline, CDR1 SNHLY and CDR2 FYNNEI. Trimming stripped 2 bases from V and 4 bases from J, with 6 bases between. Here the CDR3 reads CASSESGYEQYF. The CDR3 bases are TGTGCCAGCAGTGAATCCGGGTACGAGCAGTACTTC.

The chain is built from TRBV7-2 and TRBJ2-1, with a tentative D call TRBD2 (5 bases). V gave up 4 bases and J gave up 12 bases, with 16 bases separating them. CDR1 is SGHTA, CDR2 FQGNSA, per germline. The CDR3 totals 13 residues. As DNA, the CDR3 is TGTGCCAGCAGCTCGGGGTCAATTGAGTGGCAGTTCTTC. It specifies CASSSGSIEWQFF.

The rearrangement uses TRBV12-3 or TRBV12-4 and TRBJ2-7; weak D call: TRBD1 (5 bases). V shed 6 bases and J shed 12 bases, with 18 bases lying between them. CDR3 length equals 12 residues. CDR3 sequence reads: CASSFNSAGLYV. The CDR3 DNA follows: TGTGCCAGCAGCTTTAACTCGGCAGGGCTGTACGTC.

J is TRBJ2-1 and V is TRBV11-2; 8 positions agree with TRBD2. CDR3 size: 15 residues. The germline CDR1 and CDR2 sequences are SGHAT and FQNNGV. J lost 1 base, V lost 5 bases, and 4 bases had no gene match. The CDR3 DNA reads TGTGCCAGCAGCCGTAGCGGGGTTTCCTACAATGAGCAGTTCTTC. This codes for CASSRSGVSYNEQFF.

The CDR3 region is CASSPGTLLPQHF. CDR3 nucleotide sequence: TGTGCCAGCAGTCCCGGGACACTCCTGCCCCAGCATTTT. V gene TRBV28 combines with J gene TRBJ1-5; the D gene is possibly TRBD1 (6 bases). Germline CDR1 MDHEN, CDR2 SYDVKM. V was cut by 5 bases and J by 9 bases, with 14 bases left in between. This CDR3 is built from 13 residues.

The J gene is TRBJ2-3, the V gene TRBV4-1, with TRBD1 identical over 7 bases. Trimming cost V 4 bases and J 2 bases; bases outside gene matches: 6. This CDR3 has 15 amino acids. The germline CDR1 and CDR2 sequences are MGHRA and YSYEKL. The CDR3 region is CASSLRQGITDTQYF. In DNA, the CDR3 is TGCGCCAGCAGCCTTCGACAGGGTATCACAGATACGCAGTATTTT.

CDR3: CASSDGQHANYGYTF. In DNA, the CDR3 is TGTGCCAGCAGCGATGGACAGCATGCTAACTATGGCTACACCTTC. This rearrangement joins TRBV27 to TRBJ1-2, with a possible D match to TRBD1 (6 bases). The V gene's germline CDR1 is MNHEY and CDR2 SMNVEV (reference sequence). V shed 6 bases and J shed 0 bases, with 14 bases lying between them. The CDR3 spans 15 residues.

The CDR3: CASSLSGVYGYTF. The CDR3 nucleotides are TGTGCCAGCAGTTTGTCAGGGGTGTACGGCTACACCTTC. The gene calls are TRBV12-3 or TRBV12-4 and TRBJ1-2, with a weak D call TRBD1 (6 bases). Deletions cut 3 bases from V and 8 bases from J, with 13 bases between. The CDR3 is 13 amino acids.

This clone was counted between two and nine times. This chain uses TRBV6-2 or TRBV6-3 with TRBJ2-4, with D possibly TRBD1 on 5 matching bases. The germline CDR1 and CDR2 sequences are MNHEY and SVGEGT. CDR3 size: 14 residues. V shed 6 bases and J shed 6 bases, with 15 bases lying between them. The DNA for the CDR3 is TGTGCCAGCAGCTTCAGGGCAGAAGGAAACATTCAGTACTTC. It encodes CASSFRAEGNIQYF.

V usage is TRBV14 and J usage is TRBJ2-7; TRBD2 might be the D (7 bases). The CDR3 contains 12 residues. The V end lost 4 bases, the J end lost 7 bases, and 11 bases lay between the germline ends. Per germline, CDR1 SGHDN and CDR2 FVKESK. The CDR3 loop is CASSLGGQEQYV. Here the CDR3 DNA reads TGTGCCAGCAGCCTGGGGGGGCAGGAGCAGTACGTC.

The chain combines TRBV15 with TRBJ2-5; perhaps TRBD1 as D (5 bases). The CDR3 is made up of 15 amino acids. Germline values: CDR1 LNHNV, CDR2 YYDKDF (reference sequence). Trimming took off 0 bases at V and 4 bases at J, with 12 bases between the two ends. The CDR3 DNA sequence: TGTGCCACCAGCAGAGACGCAGGGTCTGGAGAGACCCAGTACTTC. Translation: CATSRDAGSGETQYF.

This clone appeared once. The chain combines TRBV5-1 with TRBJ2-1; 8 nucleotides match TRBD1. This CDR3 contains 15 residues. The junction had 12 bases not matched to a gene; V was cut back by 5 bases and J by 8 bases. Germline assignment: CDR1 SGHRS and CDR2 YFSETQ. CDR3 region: CASSPATGVQYEQFF. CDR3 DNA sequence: TGCGCCAGCAGTCCCGCGACAGGGGTGCAGTATGAGCAGTTCTTC.

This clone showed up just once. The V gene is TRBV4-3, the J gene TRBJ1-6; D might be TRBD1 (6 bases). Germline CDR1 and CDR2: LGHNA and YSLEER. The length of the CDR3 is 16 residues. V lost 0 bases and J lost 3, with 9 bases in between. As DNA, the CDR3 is TGCGCCAGCAGCCAAGATCAGGGGAACTATAATTCACCCCTCCACTTT. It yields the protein CASSQDQGNYNSPLHF.

CDR3 loop: CASRLELNTEAFF. The CDR3 nucleotides read TGTGCCAGCCGCCTCGAGCTGAACACTGAAGCTTTCTTT. This chain uses TRBV7-2 with TRBJ1-1; D gene ambiguous. Germline V CDR1 and CDR2: SGHTA, FQGNSA. The CDR3 is made up of 13 amino acids. V lost 8 bases and J lost 0, with 10 bases in between.

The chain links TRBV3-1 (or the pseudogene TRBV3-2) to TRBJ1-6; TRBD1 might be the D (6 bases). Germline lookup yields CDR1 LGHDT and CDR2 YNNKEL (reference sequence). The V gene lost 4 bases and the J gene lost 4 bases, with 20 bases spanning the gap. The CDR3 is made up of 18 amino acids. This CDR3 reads CASSPSPRLGHYNSPLHF. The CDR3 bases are TGTGCCAGCAGCCCATCCCCCAGGTTGGGACATTATAATTCACCCCTCCACTTT.

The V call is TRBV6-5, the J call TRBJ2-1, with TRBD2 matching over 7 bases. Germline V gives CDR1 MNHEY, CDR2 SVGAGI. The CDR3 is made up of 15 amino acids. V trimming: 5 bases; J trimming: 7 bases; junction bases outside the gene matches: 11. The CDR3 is CASSREGSAPNEQFF. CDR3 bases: TGTGCCAGCAGTAGGGAGGGCTCAGCTCCAAATGAGCAGTTCTTC.

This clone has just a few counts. CDR3: CASSLGGGVDEQYF. CDR3 DNA sequence: TGTGCCAGCAGCTTGGGAGGGGGTGTGGACGAGCAGTACTTC. J is TRBJ2-7 and V is TRBV6-5; TRBD2 might be the D (7 bases). Germline-derived CDR1 and CDR2 are MNHEY and SVGAGI. V lost 6 bases and J 5 bases, leaving 17 bases between the germline ends. CDR3 length: 14 residues.

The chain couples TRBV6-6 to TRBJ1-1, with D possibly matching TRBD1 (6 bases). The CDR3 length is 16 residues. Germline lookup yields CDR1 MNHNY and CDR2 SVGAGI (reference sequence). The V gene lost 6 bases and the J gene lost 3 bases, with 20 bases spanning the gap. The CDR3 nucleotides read TGTGCCAGCAGCCTACGGACAGCGCCCCAGGACACTGAAGCTTTCTTT. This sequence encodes CASSLRTAPQDTEAFF.

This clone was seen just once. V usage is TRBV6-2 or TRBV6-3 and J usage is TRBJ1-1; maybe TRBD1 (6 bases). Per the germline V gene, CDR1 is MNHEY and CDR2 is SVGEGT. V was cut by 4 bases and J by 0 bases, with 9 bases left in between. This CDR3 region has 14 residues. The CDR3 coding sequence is TGTGCCAGCAGTTCAGGGGCCCTGAACACTGAAGCTTTCTTT. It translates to CASSSGALNTEAFF.

The CDR3 nucleotides read TGCAGCGTTGCCTCCCTCGGGACAGGGGCTGGGGCCAACGTCCTGACTTTC. Protein: CSVASLGTGAGANVLTF. This chain connects TRBV29-1 to TRBJ2-6, with 10 bases identical to TRBD1. Germline V gene lookup returns CDR1 SQVTM and CDR2 ANQGSEA. This CDR3 comprises 17 residues. With V trimmed by 4 bases and J by 2 bases, 8 bases remained unmatched.

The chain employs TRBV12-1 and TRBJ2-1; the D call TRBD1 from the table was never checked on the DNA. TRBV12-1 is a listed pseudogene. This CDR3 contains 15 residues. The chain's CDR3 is CASDRDKWSYNEQFF. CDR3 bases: TGTGCCAGCGACAGGGACAAGTGGTCTTACAATGAGCAGTTCTTC.

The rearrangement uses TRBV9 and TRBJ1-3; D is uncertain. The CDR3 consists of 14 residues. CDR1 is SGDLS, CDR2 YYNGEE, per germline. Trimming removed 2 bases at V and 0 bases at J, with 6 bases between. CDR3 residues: CASSVYSSGNTIYF. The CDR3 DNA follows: TGTGCCAGCAGCGTCTACAGCTCTGGAAACACCATATATTTT.

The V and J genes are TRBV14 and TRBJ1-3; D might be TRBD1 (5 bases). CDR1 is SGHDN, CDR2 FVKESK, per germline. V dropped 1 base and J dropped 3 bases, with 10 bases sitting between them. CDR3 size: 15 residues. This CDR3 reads CASSQGQPFGNTIYF. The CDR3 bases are TGTGCCAGCAGCCAAGGACAGCCTTTTGGAAACACCATATATTTT.

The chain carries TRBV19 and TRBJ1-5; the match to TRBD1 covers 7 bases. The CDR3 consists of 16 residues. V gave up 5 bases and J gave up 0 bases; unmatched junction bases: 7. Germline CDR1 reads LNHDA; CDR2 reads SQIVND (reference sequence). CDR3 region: CASSVGTAYSNQPQHF. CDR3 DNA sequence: TGTGCCAGTAGTGTAGGGACAGCCTATAGCAATCAGCCCCAGCATTTT.

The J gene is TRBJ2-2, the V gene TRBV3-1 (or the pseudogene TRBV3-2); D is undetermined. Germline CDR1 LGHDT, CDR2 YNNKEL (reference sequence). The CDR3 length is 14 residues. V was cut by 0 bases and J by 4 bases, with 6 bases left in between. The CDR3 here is CASSQEASTGELFF. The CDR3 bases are TGTGCCAGCAGCCAAGAGGCTTCCACCGGGGAGCTGTTTTTT.

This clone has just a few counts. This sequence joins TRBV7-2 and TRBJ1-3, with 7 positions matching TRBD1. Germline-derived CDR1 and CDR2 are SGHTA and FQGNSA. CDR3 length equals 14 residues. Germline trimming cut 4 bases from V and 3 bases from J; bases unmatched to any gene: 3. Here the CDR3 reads CASSSGQVGNTIYF. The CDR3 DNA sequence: TGTGCCAGCAGCTCCGGACAGGTTGGAAACACCATATATTTT.

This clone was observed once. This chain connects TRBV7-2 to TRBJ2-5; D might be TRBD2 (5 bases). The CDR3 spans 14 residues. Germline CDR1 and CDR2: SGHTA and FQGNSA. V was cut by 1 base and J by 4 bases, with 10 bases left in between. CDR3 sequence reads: CASSLGEIGETQYF. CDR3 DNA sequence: TGTGCCAGCAGCTTAGGGGAGATTGGAGAGACCCAGTACTTC.

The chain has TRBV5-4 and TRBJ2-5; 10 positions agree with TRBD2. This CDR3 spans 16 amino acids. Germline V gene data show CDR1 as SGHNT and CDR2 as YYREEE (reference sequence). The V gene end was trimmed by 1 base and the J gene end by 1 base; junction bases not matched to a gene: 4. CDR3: CASSLSSGGRQETQYF. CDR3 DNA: TGTGCCAGCAGCTTGAGTAGCGGGGGGCGCCAAGAGACCCAGTACTTC.

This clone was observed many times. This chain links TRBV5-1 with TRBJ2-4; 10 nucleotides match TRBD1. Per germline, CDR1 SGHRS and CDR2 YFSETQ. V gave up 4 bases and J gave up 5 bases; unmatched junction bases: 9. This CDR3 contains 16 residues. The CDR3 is CASSLQTGGAENIQYF. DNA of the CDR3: TGCGCCAGCAGCCTTCAGACAGGGGGCGCTGAAAACATTCAGTACTTC.

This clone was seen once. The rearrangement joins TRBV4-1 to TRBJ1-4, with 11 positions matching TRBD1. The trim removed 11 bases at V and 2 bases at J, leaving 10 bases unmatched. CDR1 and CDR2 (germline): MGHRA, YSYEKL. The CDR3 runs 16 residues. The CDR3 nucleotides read TGCGCCGGGTCCGGGACAGGGGGTAGGACTAATGAAAAACTGTTTTTT. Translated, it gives CAGSGTGGRTNEKLFF.

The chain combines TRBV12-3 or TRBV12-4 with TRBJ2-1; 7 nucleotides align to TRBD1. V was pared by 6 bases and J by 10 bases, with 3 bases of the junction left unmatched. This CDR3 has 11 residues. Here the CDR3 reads CASSRDSEQFF. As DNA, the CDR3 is TGTGCCAGCAGCCGGGACAGCGAGCAGTTCTTC.